The 20 T cell receptor beta chains below were found in one sample sequenced in a study of T cell responses to AZD1222 COVID-19 vaccine (dated by TCRdb to 2020 to 2023). Library preparation employed the immunoSEQ multiplex PCR assay. In its TCRdb copy, this immuneACCESS table keeps in-frame sequences only and misses some clones. Where compared with another copy, unresolved V genes explain less than half of these, and the others have no known cause. Present in this sample are some 120,000 clones, about 79% of which were seen just once. Jointly, the top ten make up around a quarter of the sample. Read against the paper, the sample's time point label means: about 28 days (+/-7) after the second vaccine dose. Sequences were derived from peripheral blood, sampled 28 days after the second AZD1222 dose. These receptors were collected from an adult who received the AZD1222 COVID-19 vaccine.

V usage is TRBV15 and J usage is TRBJ2-7; the match to TRBD1 covers 7 bases. This CDR3 spans 15 amino acids. Germline lookup yields CDR1 LNHNV and CDR2 YYDKDF (reference sequence). V trimming: 1 base; J trimming: 4 bases; junction bases outside the gene matches: 7. The DNA for the CDR3 is TGTGCCACCAGCAGAGCCCGGACAGGTACGTACGAGCAGTACTTC. Protein sequence: CATSRARTGTYEQYF.

The chain links TRBV29-1 to TRBJ1-2; D perhaps matches TRBD1 (5 bases). V gave up 2 bases and J gave up 0 bases, with 10 bases separating them. The CDR3 runs to 14 residues. Germline lookup yields CDR1 SQVTM and CDR2 ANQGSEA. The DNA for the CDR3 is TGCAGCGTTGAAACAGGAGGAACTAACTATGGCTACACCTTC. Protein sequence: CSVETGGTNYGYTF. Complete variable domain (other parts from reference TRBV29-1 and TRBJ1-2): SAVISQKPSRDICQRGTSLTIQCQVDSQVTMMFWYRQQPGQSLTLIATANQGSEATYESGFVIDKFPISRPNLTFSTLTVSNMSPEDSSIYLCSVETGGTNYGYTFGSGTRLTVV.

The chain employs TRBV7-2 and TRBJ1-5; 7 bases are a match to TRBD1. Per germline, CDR1 SGHTA and CDR2 FQGNSA. V was pared by 4 bases and J by 0 bases, with 6 bases of the junction left unmatched. The CDR3 totals 16 residues. The CDR3 sequence is CASSWPGQYSNQPQHF. CDR3 in DNA: TGTGCCAGCAGCTGGCCGGGACAGTATAGCAATCAGCCCCAGCATTTT.

This clone was seen only once. The gene calls are TRBV5-1 and TRBJ2-1; 9 nucleotides agree with TRBD1. The junction had 7 bases not matched to a gene; V was cut back by 5 bases and J by 4 bases. The V gene's germline CDR1 is SGHRS and CDR2 YFSETQ. CDR3 length: 15 amino acids. The DNA for the CDR3 is TGCGCCAGCAGAAGGGGGACAGGGAATTACAATGAGCAGTTCTTC. The encoded protein is CASRRGTGNYNEQFF.

This rearrangement joins TRBV7-2 to TRBJ1-1, with D perhaps TRBD1 (5 bases). Germline-derived CDR1 and CDR2 are SGHTA and FQGNSA. This CDR3 is 13 amino acids long. The V gene lost 5 bases and the J gene lost 4 bases, with 11 bases spanning the gap. In DNA, the CDR3 is TGTGCCAGCAGCCCCCCGGGGCGCACTGAAGCTTTCTTT. This gives the protein CASSPPGRTEAFF. The whole variable domain, remainder taken from reference TRBV7-2 and TRBJ1-1, is GAGVSQSPSNKVTEKGKDVELRCDPISGHTALYWYRQSLGQGLEFLIYFQGNSAPDKSGLPSDRFSAERTGGSVSTLTIQRTQQEDSAVYLCASSPPGRTEAFFGQGTRLTVV.

The rearrangement uses TRBV7-2 and TRBJ1-5; weak D call: TRBD1 (5 bases). This CDR3 contains 15 residues. Germline lookup yields CDR1 SGHTA and CDR2 FQGNSA. Trimming removed 6 bases from V and 11 bases from J, with 23 bases in between. The CDR3 sequence: CASSGPTGERQAQHF. The CDR3 nucleotides read TGTGCCAGCAGTGGACCGACGGGGGAGCGTCAAGCCCAGCATTTT.

The genes are TRBV30 and TRBJ1-5; the match to TRBD1 covers 7 bases. CDR1 is GTSNPN, CDR2 SVGIG, per germline (reference sequence). The junction had 1 base not matched to a gene; V was cut back by 0 bases and J by 2 bases. The CDR3 contains 14 residues. The CDR3 sequence: CAWSVGQGNQPQHF. CDR3 nucleotides: TGTGCCTGGAGTGTAGGACAGGGCAATCAGCCCCAGCATTTT.

The genes are TRBV5-1 and TRBJ2-1; TRBD2 aligns across 9 bases. The germline CDR1 and CDR2 sequences are SGHRS and YFSETQ. The CDR3 spans 14 residues. After removal of 6 bases from V and 5 bases from J, the junction contained 6 bases not matched to a gene. This chain's CDR3 is CASNVAGGNNEQFF. The CDR3 nucleotides are TGCGCCAGCAATGTGGCGGGGGGGAACAATGAGCAGTTCTTC.

The chain carries TRBV10-3 and TRBJ2-3, with 7 bases aligning to TRBD1. Germline values: CDR1 ENHRY, CDR2 SYGVKD. CDR3 size: 15 residues. V lost 3 bases, J lost 2 bases, and 5 bases stayed unmatched. CDR3 sequence (DNA): TGTGCCATCAGTGAAGACAGGGTTCTCACAGATACGCAGTATTTT. The encoded protein is CAISEDRVLTDTQYF.

This clone was seen only once. The chain joins TRBV5-1 to TRBJ2-7; D tentatively fits TRBD1 or TRBD2 (5 bases each). V gave up 4 bases and J gave up 9 bases, with 17 bases separating them. The CDR3 length is 13 residues. Germline CDR1 SGHRS, CDR2 YFSETQ. In nucleotides, the CDR3 is TGCGCCAGCAGCGGGTGGGACGGGTTATGGCAGTACTTC. Amino acid sequence: CASSGWDGLWQYF.

This sequence joins TRBV27 and TRBJ2-7; the match to TRBD2 covers 8 bases. Germline V gives CDR1 MNHEY, CDR2 SMNVEV (reference sequence). The junction had 12 bases not matched to a gene; V was cut back by 5 bases and J by 3 bases. The CDR3 loop spans 16 amino acids. CDR3: CASSEISGDGRYEQYF. For the CDR3, the DNA is TGTGCCAGCAGTGAGATTAGCGGGGACGGCCGCTACGAGCAGTACTTC.

In its sample, this clone was seen a few times. V and J are TRBV10-3 and TRBJ1-3; possibly TRBD1 for D (5 bases). The CDR3 consists of 13 residues. The germline CDR1 and CDR2 sequences are ENHRY and SYGVKD. V shed 7 bases and J shed 0 bases, with 7 bases lying between them. The CDR3 region is CAIMTASGNTIYF. In nucleotides, the CDR3 is TGTGCCATCATGACAGCCTCTGGAAACACCATATATTTT.

The chain uses TRBV7-3 and TRBJ2-2, with D possibly being TRBD1 (6 bases). Trimming shortened V by 3 bases and J by 0 bases, and 8 bases separated the two germline ends. The CDR3 contains 15 residues. CDR1 and CDR2 (germline): SGHTA, FQGTGA. CDR3 residues: CASSFEGANTGELFF. The CDR3 DNA is TGTGCCAGCAGCTTTGAGGGGGCGAACACCGGGGAGCTGTTTTTT.

This chain joins TRBV4-3 and TRBJ1-2; a weak D match, TRBD1 (5 bases). Trimming shortened V by 4 bases and J by 5 bases, and 14 bases separated the two germline ends. Germline CDR1 is LGHNA and CDR2 is YSLEER. The CDR3 has 14 amino acids. CDR3 amino acids: CASSPGPGFYGYTF. Written as DNA, the CDR3 is TGCGCCAGCAGCCCAGGGCCAGGATTTTATGGCTACACCTTC.

The CDR3 nucleotides are TGTGCCAGCAGTTGGACAGGGAACTATGGCTACACCTTC. Protein sequence: CASSWTGNYGYTF. The chain combines TRBV6-5 with TRBJ1-2; 8 nucleotides agree with TRBD1. With V trimmed by 4 bases and J by 2 bases, 0 bases remained unmatched. The germline gives CDR1 MNHEY, CDR2 SVGAGI. This CDR3 is built from 13 residues.

V and J are TRBV7-2 and TRBJ1-3; 7 bases match TRBD1. The germline V gene encodes CDR1 SGHTA and CDR2 FQGNSA. Trimming at V came to 5 bases and at J to 0 bases, leaving 7 bases not matched to a gene. The CDR3 has 16 amino acids. CDR3 nucleotides: TGTGCCAGCAGCCGTGGGGACAGATACTCTGGAAACACCATATATTTT. Amino acids: CASSRGDRYSGNTIYF.

This clone was observed a single time. DNA of the CDR3: TGTGCCAGCAGCTTTTGGGGGATGGATGGCTACACCTTC. Its translation: CASSFWGMDGYTF. The gene calls are TRBV11-2 and TRBJ1-2; D perhaps matches TRBD1 (5 bases). Trimming stripped 3 bases from V and 6 bases from J, with 11 bases between. Per the germline V gene, CDR1 is SGHAT and CDR2 is FQNNGV. The CDR3 spans 13 residues.

The V call is TRBV7-6, the J call TRBJ1-3, with D possibly TRBD1 on 6 matching bases. The CDR3 totals 16 residues. V was shortened by 5 bases and J by 3 bases, with 17 bases between the two germline ends. Germline V gene lookup returns CDR1 SGHVS and CDR2 FNYEAQ. CDR3 in amino acids: CASSPPQGLGGNTIYF. As DNA, the CDR3 is TGTGCCAGCAGCCCCCCCCAGGGGCTTGGTGGAAACACCATATATTTT. Variable domain in full (rest from reference TRBV7-6 and TRBJ1-3): GAGVSQSPRYKVTKRGQDVALRCDPISGHVSLYWYRQALGQGPEFLTYFNYEAQQDKSGLPNDRFSAERPEGSISTLTIQRTEQRDSAMYRCASSPPQGLGGNTIYFGEGSWLTVV.

The chain carries TRBV9 and TRBJ2-1; 11 nucleotides match TRBD2. CDR3 length: 17 residues. With 3 bases clipped from V and 0 bases from J, the junction kept 5 bases outside the gene matches. Per the germline V gene, CDR1 is SGDLS and CDR2 is YYNGEE. The CDR3 sequence: CASSARLAGPSYNEQFF. CDR3 nucleotides: TGTGCCAGCAGCGCTAGACTAGCGGGGCCCTCCTACAATGAGCAGTTCTTC.

V gene TRBV4-3 combines with J gene TRBJ1-2, with D uncertain. The CDR3 has 15 amino acids. The germline V and J ends were trimmed by 3 bases and 1 base, with 12 bases remaining between them. Germline V lookup: CDR1 LGHNA, CDR2 YSLEER. The CDR3 DNA follows: TGCGCCAGCAGCCAGGAACAGATGATTAACTATGGCTACACCTTC. Amino acid sequence: CASSQEQMINYGYTF.